Listed below are T cell receptor beta chains from one sample, sequenced in a study of T cells in Graves' hyperthyroidism and ophthalmopathy. TCRdb called the multiplex PCR reads again in MiXCR, with one record for every CDR3 protein. The top ten clones hold around 20% of a sample with fewer than 500,000 distinct CDR3 sequences, approximately 12% of them seen once. The specimen was blood. These receptor sequences come from a man between 25 and 39 years old with Graves' hyperthyroidism that later progressed to Graves' ophthalmopathy. Each CDR3 is given with its conserved first and last residue. Fields, in order: V gene, CDR3 length, D gene, clone size, J gene, CDR3 DNA, CDR3 protein. D genes are given only for firm matches. A row's size may be missing; if present it is once, few, many or a size class.

TRBV11-2,16,-,-,TRBJ1-5,TGTGCCCGCAGCATTACAGGAGACCTTAGCAATCAGCCCCAGCATTTT,CARSITGDLSNQPQHF
TRBV14,12,-,-,TRBJ2-3,TGTGCCAGCAGCCAAACAGCGGATACGCAGTATTTT,CASSQTADTQYF
TRBV5-1,18,TRBD2,few,TRBJ2-3,TGCGCCAGCAGCCCCGCCTCGGCTAGCGGGGGGACCACAGATACGCAGTATTTT,CASSPASASGGTTDTQYF
TRBV6-1,15,TRBD1,-,TRBJ1-1,TGTGCCAGCAGGCCCCAGGGGGCGCCGGGTACTGAAGCTTTCTTT,CASRPQGAPGTEAFF
TRBV3-1,12,-,many,TRBJ1-1,TGTGCCAGCAAGTCGACAGTTTCATCAGCTTTCTTT,CASKSTVSSAFF
TRBV3-1,15,-,-,TRBJ2-3,TGTGCCAGCAGCTTGGACTATACCAGCACAGATACGCAGTATTTT,CASSLDYTSTDTQYF
TRBV28,15,-,-,TRBJ1-6,TGTGCCAGCAGTCCATGGCAGACCGATAATTCACCCCTCCACTTT,CASSPWQTDNSPLHF
TRBV24-1,15,-,many,TRBJ2-1,TGTGCCACCAGTCATGGACCAGGACGGGACAATGAGCAGTTCTTC,CATSHGPGRDNEQFF
TRBV2,14,TRBD2,many,TRBJ2-7,TGTGCCAGCAGTGCAGCGGGGGCTTCCTACGAGCAGTACTTC,CASSAAGASYEQYF
TRBV28,16,TRBD2,many,TRBJ2-3,TGTGCCAGCAGCAAACTAGCGGGGGGACTTTTAGATACGCAGTATTTT,CASSKLAGGLLDTQYF
TRBV30,13,-,few,TRBJ2-7,TGTGCCGGACATGGGTTTAATGGTTACGAGCAGTACTTC,CAGHGFNGYEQYF
TRBV7-2,15,-,many,TRBJ1-3,TGTGCCAGCAGCTTAGGGGGAAACTCCGGAAACACCATATATTTT,CASSLGGNSGNTIYF
TRBV6-5,16,TRBD2,-,TRBJ2-3,TGTGCCAGCAGTTACTCGGAAGGAGCGGGGAGTTATACGCAGTATTTT,CASSYSEGAGSYTQYF
TRBV11-3,19,TRBD2,many,TRBJ2-3,TGTGCCAGCAGCGAGACCGGGACTAGCGGGGGGGCCTTTGCAGATACGCAGTATTTT,CASSETGTSGGAFADTQYF
TRBV12-3/TRBV12-4,15,TRBD2,-,TRBJ2-1,TGTGCCAGCAGCCGCGGGCGGGGGGGCTACAATGAGCAGTCCTTC,CASSRGRGGYNEQSF